This T cell receptor beta chain originates from a study of read filtering for tumor transcriptome and immune sequencing. Study-wide background: By R-ISS, stages I, II and III held about 8, 17 and 7 patients. Transcriptome libraries were built from DNase-treated RNA.

This CDR3 spans 16 amino acids. Trimming cost V 2 bases and J 0 bases, with 17 bases left between them. The germline CDR1 and CDR2 sequences are DFQATT and SNEGSKA (reference sequence). Note on this clonotype: The target antigen is unknown.

From 300 to 450 ng of RNA, a library with molecular barcoded alpha/delta and beta/gamma adaptors was made. TCRdb re-derived calls from the reads in MiXCR, one entry per CDR3 protein. The sample lists about 40,000 distinct CDR3 sequences; roughly an eighth were seen once. Study results and limitations: Correlation between methods rose after single-read clonotypes were removed.

Sequenced input: a population of CD138-negative cells sorted from bone marrow. The genes are TRBV20-1 and TRBJ2-7, with a tentative D call TRBD2 (7 bases). This TCR came from a donor at least 40 years old with multiple myeloma. The CDR3 DNA is TGCAGTGCTAGAATCTGGGGGGGCGCGAGCTCCTACGAGCAGTACTTC. Translation gives CSARIWGGASSYEQYF.